These 6 T cell receptor beta chains were sequenced from one sample in a study of T cell responses to AZD1222 COVID-19 vaccine. The data were produced by immunoSEQ multiplex PCR, yet TCRdb's version contains in-frame clones alone and is incomplete. The sample consists of roughly 110,000 clones, about 85% of them appearing once. The specimen comprised peripheral blood, sampled on day 0 of AZD1222 vaccination. These receptors were collected from an adult in good health.

The J gene is TRBJ2-5, the V gene TRBV11-2, with D unresolved. With 1 base removed from V and 4 bases from J, the gap between germline ends came to 16 bases. Looked up from germline, CDR1 is SGHAT and CDR2 is FQNNGV. This CDR3 has 16 amino acids. The CDR3 DNA is TGTGCCAGCAGCTTAGTTCACGGAGCCATAGGAGAGACCCAGTACTTC. Its protein is CASSLVHGAIGETQYF.

The CDR3 DNA follows: TGTGCCAGCAGCTTAGATGGGATTGGGAACACTGAAGCTTTCTTT. Protein: CASSLDGIGNTEAFF. The J gene is TRBJ1-1, the V gene TRBV11-2; D is uncertain. This CDR3 is 15 amino acids long. In germline, CDR1 is SGHAT, CDR2 FQNNGV. Trimming took off 0 bases at V and 1 base at J, with 9 bases between the two ends. Looking up the rest from reference TRBV11-2 and TRBJ1-1 gives the full variable domain: EAGVAQSPRYKIIEKRQSVAFWCNPISGHATLYWYQQILGQGPKLLIQFQNNGVVDDSQLPKDRFSAERLKGVDSTLKIQPAKLEDSAVYLCASSLDGIGNTEAFFGQGTRLTVV.

This clone has more than one count but fewer than ten. The chain links TRBV7-2 to TRBJ2-1; TRBD2 matches at 8 bases. The CDR3 loop spans 14 amino acids. Germline V CDR1 and CDR2: SGHTA, FQGNSA. The ends lost 0 bases at V and 8 bases at J; junction bases unmatched: 3. The CDR3 region is CASSLAAGVDEQFF. In DNA, the CDR3 is TGTGCCAGCAGCTTAGCAGCGGGGGTTGATGAGCAGTTCTTC.

This chain uses TRBV11-2 with TRBJ2-1; 13 bases agree with TRBD2. The CDR3 sequence is 16 residues long. Looked up from germline, CDR1 is SGHAT and CDR2 is FQNNGV. Trimming removed 1 base from V and 4 bases from J; junction bases left unmatched: 1. CDR3 residues: CASSLGGLAGYNEQFF. For the CDR3, the DNA is TGTGCCAGCAGCTTAGGGGGACTAGCGGGATACAATGAGCAGTTCTTC.

V and J are TRBV21-1 and TRBJ2-1; the DNA was not used to check the table's D call, TRBD1. TRBV21-1 represents a pseudogene. This CDR3 spans 13 amino acids. This CDR3 reads CASSKAKDRAEFF. The CDR3 DNA follows: TGTGCCAGCAGCAAAGCGAAGGACAGGGCCGAGTTCTTC.

To note about this clone: This CDR3 is also generated by other DNA sequences in the sample. The J gene is TRBJ1-2, the V gene TRBV9, with D unresolved. Trimming shortened V by 4 bases and J by 2 bases, and 9 bases separated the two germline ends. The CDR3 contains 13 residues. Germline values: CDR1 SGDLS, CDR2 YYNGEE. The chain's CDR3 is CASSPRTNYGYTF. CDR3 bases: TGTGCCAGCAGCCCGAGGACCAACTATGGCTACACCTTC.